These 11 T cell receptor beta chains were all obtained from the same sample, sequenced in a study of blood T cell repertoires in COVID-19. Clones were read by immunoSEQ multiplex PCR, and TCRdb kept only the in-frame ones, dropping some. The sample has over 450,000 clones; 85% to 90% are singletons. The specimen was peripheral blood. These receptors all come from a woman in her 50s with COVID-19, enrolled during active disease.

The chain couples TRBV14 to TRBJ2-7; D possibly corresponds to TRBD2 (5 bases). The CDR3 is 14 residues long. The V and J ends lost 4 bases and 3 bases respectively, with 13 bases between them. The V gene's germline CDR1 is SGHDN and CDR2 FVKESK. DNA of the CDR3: TGTGCCAGCAGCCGACAAGGAGGTGGCTACGAGCAGTACTTC. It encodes CASSRQGGGYEQYF. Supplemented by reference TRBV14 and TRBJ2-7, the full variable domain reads EAGVTQFPSHSVIEKGQTVTLRCDPISGHDNLYWYRRVMGKEIKFLLHFVKESKQDESGMPNNRFLAERTGGTYSTLKVQPAELEDSGVYFCASSRQGGGYEQYFGPGTRLTVT.

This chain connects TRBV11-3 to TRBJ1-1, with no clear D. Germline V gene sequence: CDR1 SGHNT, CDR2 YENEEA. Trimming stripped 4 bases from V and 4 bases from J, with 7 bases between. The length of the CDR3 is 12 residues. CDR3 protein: CASSSGGTEAFF. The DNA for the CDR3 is TGTGCCAGCAGCTCCGGTGGCACTGAAGCTTTCTTT.

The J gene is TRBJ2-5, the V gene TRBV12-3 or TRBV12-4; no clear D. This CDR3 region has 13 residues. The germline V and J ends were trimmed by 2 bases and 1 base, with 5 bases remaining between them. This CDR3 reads CASSLNTQETQYF. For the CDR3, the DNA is TGTGCCAGCAGTTTAAACACCCAAGAGACCCAGTACTTC.

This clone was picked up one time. DNA of the CDR3: TGTGCCAGCAGTAGGAGGGGTACAGGGGGTGAAGCTTTCTTT. Its protein product is CASSRRGTGGEAFF. The rearrangement links TRBV2 to TRBJ1-1; 8 bases map to TRBD1. V lost 5 bases to trimming and J lost 7 bases; unmatched junction nucleotides: 9. CDR3 size: 14 residues. Per the germline V gene, CDR1 is SNHLY and CDR2 is FYNNEI.

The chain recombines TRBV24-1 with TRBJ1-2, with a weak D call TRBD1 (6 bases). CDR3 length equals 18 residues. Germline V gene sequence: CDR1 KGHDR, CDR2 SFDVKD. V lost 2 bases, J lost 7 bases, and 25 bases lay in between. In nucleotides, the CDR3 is TGTGCCACCAGTGATTCCCCCCCGACAGGCTCAGCCCCCCTTGGCTACACCTTC. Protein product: CATSDSPPTGSAPLGYTF.

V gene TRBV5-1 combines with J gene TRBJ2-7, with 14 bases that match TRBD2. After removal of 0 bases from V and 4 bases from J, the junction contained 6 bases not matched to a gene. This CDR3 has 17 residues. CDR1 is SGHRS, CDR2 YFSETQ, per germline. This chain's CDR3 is CASSLGLGTSGGYEQYF. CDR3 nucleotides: TGCGCCAGCAGCTTGGGCCTCGGGACTAGCGGGGGTTACGAGCAGTACTTC.

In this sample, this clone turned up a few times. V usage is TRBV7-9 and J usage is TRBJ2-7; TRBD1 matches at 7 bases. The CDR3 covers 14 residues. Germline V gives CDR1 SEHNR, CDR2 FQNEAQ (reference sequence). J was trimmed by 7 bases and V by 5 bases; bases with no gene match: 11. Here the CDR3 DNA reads TGTGCCAGCAGCCCAGAGGGGGCCCTTTGGGAGCAGTACTTC. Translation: CASSPEGALWEQYF.

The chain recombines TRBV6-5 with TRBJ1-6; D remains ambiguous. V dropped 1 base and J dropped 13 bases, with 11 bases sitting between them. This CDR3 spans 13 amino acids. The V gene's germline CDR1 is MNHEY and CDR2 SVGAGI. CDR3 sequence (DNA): TGTGCCAGCAGTTACTGGTCTAATCGGCCCCTCCACTTT. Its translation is CASSYWSNRPLHF.

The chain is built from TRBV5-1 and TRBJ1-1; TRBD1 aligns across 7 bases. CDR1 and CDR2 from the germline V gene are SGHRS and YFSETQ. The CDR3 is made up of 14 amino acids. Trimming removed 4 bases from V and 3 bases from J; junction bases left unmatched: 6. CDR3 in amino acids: CASSRGQTYTEAFF. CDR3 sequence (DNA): TGCGCCAGCAGCCGGGGACAGACCTACACTGAAGCTTTCTTT.

CDR3 sequence reads: CASGSTSMNTEAFF. The CDR3 nucleotides are TGTGCTAGTGGTTCGACATCCATGAACACTGAAGCTTTCTTT. This rearrangement joins TRBV12-5 to TRBJ1-1; no clear D gene. The CDR3 has 14 amino acids. Trimming removed 4 bases from V and 0 bases from J, with 9 bases in between. CDR1 and CDR2 from the germline V gene are LGHNT and FRNRAP.

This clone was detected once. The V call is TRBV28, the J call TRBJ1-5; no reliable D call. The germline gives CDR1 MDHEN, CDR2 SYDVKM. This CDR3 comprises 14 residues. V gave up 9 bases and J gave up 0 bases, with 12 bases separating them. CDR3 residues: CASSSVNSNQPQHF. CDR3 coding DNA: TGTGCCAGTTCCTCGGTAAATAGCAATCAGCCCCAGCATTTT.